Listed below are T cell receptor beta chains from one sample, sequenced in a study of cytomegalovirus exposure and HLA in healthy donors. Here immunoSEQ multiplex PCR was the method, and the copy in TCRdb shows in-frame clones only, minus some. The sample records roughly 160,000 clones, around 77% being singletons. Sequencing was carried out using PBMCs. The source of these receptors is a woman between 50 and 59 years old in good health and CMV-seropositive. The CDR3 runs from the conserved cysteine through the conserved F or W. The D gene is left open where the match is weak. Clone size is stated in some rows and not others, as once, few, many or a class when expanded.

CDR3: CASSLGLQVNEETQYF
DNA: TGTGCCAGCAGCTTAGGTTTACAGGTCAACGAGGAGACCCAGTACTTC
D: NA
size: once
J: TRBJ2-5
V: TRBV7-9

CDR3: CASSLASSLAQETQYF
DNA: TGCGCCAGCAGCTTGGCTTCTAGTCTGGCCCAAGAGACCCAGTACTTC
D: NA
size: NA
J: TRBJ2-5
V: TRBV5-1

CDR3: CSVERQLSNTEAFF
DNA: TGCAGCGTTGAAAGACAGCTCTCAAACACTGAAGCTTTCTTT
D: NA
size: NA
J: TRBJ1-1
V: TRBV29-1

CDR3: CATSRVADSYEQYF
DNA: TGTGCCACCAGCAGAGTGGCAGACTCCTACGAGCAGTACTTC
D: NA
size: NA
J: TRBJ2-7
V: TRBV15

CDR3: CASSRQQETQYF
DNA: TGTGCTAGCAGCAGACAACAAGAGACCCAGTACTTC
D: NA
size: NA
J: TRBJ2-5
V: TRBV7-7

CDR3: CSTYRGPTDTQYF
DNA: TGCAGCACTTACAGGGGGCCGACAGATACGCAGTATTTT
D: TRBD1
size: once
J: TRBJ2-3
V: TRBV29-1

CDR3: CASSQDWEDSEQFF
DNA: TGCGCCAGCAGCCAAGATTGGGAAGACAGTGAGCAGTTCTTC
D: NA
size: NA
J: TRBJ2-1
V: TRBV4-3

CDR3: CASSLNPSQETQYF
DNA: TGTGCCAGCAGCTTAAACCCTAGCCAAGAGACCCAGTACTTC
D: NA
size: NA
J: TRBJ2-5
V: TRBV7-3

CDR3: CASSVAASGRYEQYF
DNA: TGTGCCAGCAGCGTAGCGGCTAGCGGGAGATACGAGCAGTACTTC
D: TRBD2
size: NA
J: TRBJ2-7
V: TRBV9

CDR3: CASSTTATGELFF
DNA: TGTGCCAGCAGTACGACAGCCACCGGGGAGCTGTTTTTT
D: NA
size: NA
J: TRBJ2-2
V: TRBV2

CDR3: CASSFSTGHTEAFF
DNA: TGTGCCAGTAGTTTCTCGACAGGGCACACTGAAGCTTTCTTT
D: TRBD1
size: few
J: TRBJ1-1
V: TRBV19

CDR3: CARGTGGTDTQYF
DNA: TGTGCCAGAGGGACAGGGGGAACAGATACGCAGTATTTT
D: TRBD1
size: NA
J: TRBJ2-3
V: TRBV2

CDR3: CASSSETGGYAGNTIYF
DNA: TGTGCCAGCAGCTCGGAGACAGGGGGCTATGCGGGAAACACCATATATTTT
D: TRBD1
size: NA
J: TRBJ1-3
V: TRBV7-2

CDR3: CASRLALIGQGRWYF
DNA: TGTGCAAGTCGCTTAGCCTTGATCGGACAGGGTCGATGGTACTTC
D: NA
size: NA
J: TRBJ2-5
V: TRBV12-2

CDR3: CSVVQNTEAFF
DNA: TGCAGCGTTGTCCAGAACACTGAAGCTTTCTTT
D: NA
size: few
J: TRBJ1-1
V: TRBV29-1

CDR3: CASRSPTASLGTEAFF
DNA: TGTGCCAGCAGGAGCCCGACAGCTTCCCTAGGCACTGAAGCTTTCTTT
D: NA
size: NA
J: TRBJ1-1
V: TRBV28

CDR3: CASSPSGVNSNQPQHF
DNA: TGTGCCAGCTCACCTTCGGGGGTTAATAGCAATCAGCCCCAGCATTTT
D: NA
size: NA
J: TRBJ1-5
V: TRBV18

CDR3: CASAPGLTTDTQYF
DNA: TGTGCCAGCGCCCCAGGGCTCACCACAGATACGCAGTATTTT
D: NA
size: NA
J: TRBJ2-3
V: TRBV9

CDR3: CASRQGDTIYF
DNA: TGTGCCAGCCGACAGGGTGACACCATATATTTT
D: TRBD1
size: NA
J: TRBJ1-3
V: TRBV10-3

CDR3: CASSEGQGFRELFF
DNA: TGTGCCAGCAGTGAAGGCCAGGGGTTCCGGGAGCTGTTTTTT
D: NA
size: NA
J: TRBJ2-2
V: TRBV6-1

CDR3: CASSEALPSGRVWNEQFF
DNA: TGTGCCAGCAGTGAAGCGCTTCCTAGCGGGAGAGTCTGGAATGAGCAGTTCTTC
D: TRBD2
size: few
J: TRBJ2-1
V: TRBV2

CDR3: CASSLDGGAEETQYF
DNA: TGCGCCAGCAGCCTTGACGGGGGGGCCGAAGAGACCCAGTACTTC
D: TRBD2
size: NA
J: TRBJ2-5
V: TRBV5-1

CDR3: CASSILTGNQPQHF
DNA: TGTGCCAGTAGTATTCTTACAGGCAATCAGCCCCAGCATTTT
D: NA
size: NA
J: TRBJ1-5
V: TRBV19

CDR3: CASSPRSTPYNEQFF
DNA: TGTGCCAGCAGTCCGCGGTCCACACCCTACAATGAGCAGTTCTTC
D: NA
size: NA
J: TRBJ2-1
V: TRBV28

CDR3: CSSSLTPTLRNTIYF
DNA: TGTTCCAGCAGCTTAACGCCGACCCTCAGGAACACCATATATTTT
D: NA
size: NA
J: TRBJ1-3
V: TRBV7-9

CDR3: CASTPGFKGYTF
DNA: TGTGCCAGCACCCCAGGGTTCAAAGGCTACACCTTC
D: NA
size: NA
J: TRBJ1-2
V: TRBV28

CDR3: CASSQGLDIYYSNQPQHF
DNA: TGCGCCAGCAGCCAAGGCCTTGATATCTATTATAGCAATCAGCCCCAGCATTTT
D: NA
size: NA
J: TRBJ1-5
V: TRBV4-3

CDR3: CASSLDRVRQPQHF
DNA: TGTGCCAGCAGCCTAGACAGGGTTCGTCAGCCCCAGCATTTT
D: TRBD1
size: once
J: TRBJ1-5
V: TRBV7-2

CDR3: CASSRQGRTEAFF
DNA: TGTGCCAGCAGTAGACAGGGGAGAACTGAAGCTTTCTTT
D: TRBD1
size: NA
J: TRBJ1-1
V: TRBV7-3

CDR3: CASSQDGRDFYGYTF
DNA: TGTGCCAGCAGCCAAGACGGTCGGGATTTCTATGGCTACACCTTC
D: NA
size: NA
J: TRBJ1-2
V: TRBV14

CDR3: CASSLVMSKTQYF
DNA: TGTGCCAGCAGCTTAGTCATGTCCAAGACCCAGTACTTC
D: NA
size: NA
J: TRBJ2-5
V: TRBV7-9

CDR3: CASSNTGDRETQYF
DNA: TGTGCCAGTAGTAATACAGGGGACCGAGAGACCCAGTACTTC
D: TRBD1
size: NA
J: TRBJ2-5
V: TRBV19

CDR3: CASSGKGQGAGGANVLTF
DNA: TGTGCCAGCAGCGGTAAAGGACAGGGGGCGGGTGGGGCCAACGTCCTGACTTTC
D: TRBD1
size: NA
J: TRBJ2-6
V: TRBV9

CDR3: CASSEAVFSASGLNEQFF
DNA: TGCGCCAGCAGCGAGGCAGTATTTAGCGCTAGCGGCCTGAATGAGCAGTTCTTC
D: TRBD2
size: once
J: TRBJ2-1
V: TRBV5-1

CDR3: CASARVAASEEQYF
DNA: TGTGCCAGCGCCCGGGTAGCGGCTTCCGAGGAGCAGTACTTC
D: NA
size: NA
J: TRBJ2-7
V: TRBV5-5

CDR3: CASSLTGVERDTQYF
DNA: TGTGCCAGCAGCTTAACCGGGGTCGAACGTGATACGCAGTATTTT
D: NA
size: NA
J: TRBJ2-3
V: TRBV11-2

CDR3: CASSVGLAGHTGELFF
DNA: TGTGCCAGCAGCGTAGGACTAGCGGGACACACCGGGGAGCTGTTTTTT
D: TRBD2
size: NA
J: TRBJ2-2
V: TRBV9

CDR3: CSSSSGQGIYEQYF
DNA: TGTTCCAGCAGCTCGGGACAGGGGATCTACGAGCAGTACTTC
D: TRBD1
size: NA
J: TRBJ2-7
V: TRBV7-9

CDR3: CASSLVRDSGRNEQFF
DNA: TGCGCCAGCAGCTTGGTCCGGGACTCTGGTCGGAATGAGCAGTTCTTC
D: NA
size: NA
J: TRBJ2-1
V: TRBV5-1

CDR3: CASSLARGRYGYTF
DNA: TGTGCCAGCAGTTTGGCCAGGGGTAGATATGGCTACACCTTC
D: NA
size: NA
J: TRBJ1-2
V: TRBV28

CDR3: CASSSGGARIDTQYF
DNA: TGTGCCAGCAGTAGCGGGGGGGCTAGGATAGATACGCAGTATTTT
D: TRBD2
size: NA
J: TRBJ2-3
V: TRBV6-5

CDR3: CASSRGGPYEQYF
DNA: TGTGCCAGCAGCCGGGGTGGCCCCTACGAGCAGTACTTC
D: NA
size: NA
J: TRBJ2-7
V: TRBV7-9

CDR3: CASSIKVRGETGELFF
DNA: TGTGCCAGTAGTATAAAGGTCAGGGGGGAGACCGGGGAGCTGTTTTTT
D: NA
size: NA
J: TRBJ2-2
V: TRBV19

CDR3: CASSTDRGSPLHF
DNA: TGTGCCAGCAGCACCGACAGGGGTTCACCCCTCCACTTT
D: TRBD1
size: NA
J: TRBJ1-6
V: TRBV7-2

CDR3: CASSLTRQITGELFF
DNA: TGTGCCAGCAGCTTAACGCGGCAAATCACCGGGGAGCTGTTTTTT
D: NA
size: NA
J: TRBJ2-2
V: TRBV11-2

CDR3: CASSPLAGGWGNEQFF
DNA: TGTGCCAGCAGTCCCCTAGCGGGAGGATGGGGGAATGAGCAGTTCTTC
D: TRBD2
size: NA
J: TRBJ2-1
V: TRBV28

CDR3: CASSKHRDTNYGYTF
DNA: TGTGCCAGCAGTAAACACAGGGATACTAACTATGGCTACACCTTC
D: NA
size: few
J: TRBJ1-2
V: TRBV6-6

CDR3: CASSLDGLAGGPRRDF
DNA: TGTGCCAGCAGTCTTGACGGGCTAGCGGGAGGGCCTAGGAGGGACTTC
D: TRBD2
size: once
J: TRBJ2-7
V: TRBV5-6

CDR3: CASSKTSGPAYEQYF
DNA: TGTGCCAGCAGCAAGACTAGCGGACCTGCCTACGAGCAGTACTTC
D: TRBD2
size: NA
J: TRBJ2-7
V: TRBV9

CDR3: CASTWAGSNTEAFF
DNA: TGTGCCAGCACCTGGGCGGGCTCGAACACTGAAGCTTTCTTT
D: NA
size: NA
J: TRBJ1-1
V: TRBV27

CDR3: CASSLPGGAGNTEAFF
DNA: TGTGCCAGCAGTTTACCGGGCGGGGCCGGGAACACTGAAGCTTTCTTT
D: NA
size: NA
J: TRBJ1-1
V: TRBV28

CDR3: CASSPGTGDYEQYF
DNA: TGTGCCAGCTCACCCGGGACAGGGGACTACGAGCAGTACTTC
D: TRBD1
size: NA
J: TRBJ2-7
V: TRBV18

CDR3: CASQNQQGSTEAFF
DNA: TGCGCCAGCCAAAATCAACAGGGGAGCACTGAAGCTTTCTTT
D: TRBD1
size: NA
J: TRBJ1-1
V: TRBV4-3

CDR3: CASSSLAGQGNTEAFF
DNA: TGTGCCAGCAGTTCCCTTGCGGGGCAGGGGAACACTGAAGCTTTCTTT
D: NA
size: NA
J: TRBJ1-1
V: TRBV6-5

CDR3: CASSEPLGRETQYF
DNA: TGTGCCAGCAGTGAACCGCTCGGGAGGGAGACCCAGTACTTC
D: TRBD2
size: NA
J: TRBJ2-5
V: TRBV25-1

CDR3: CASSPGTVNYEQYF
DNA: TGTGCCAGCTCACCAGGGACAGTTAACTACGAGCAGTACTTC
D: TRBD1
size: NA
J: TRBJ2-7
V: TRBV18

CDR3: CSARMLNYGYTF
DNA: TGCAGCGCCAGAATGTTAAACTATGGCTACACCTTC
D: NA
size: NA
J: TRBJ1-2
V: TRBV29-1

CDR3: CASSLGLGSGELFF
DNA: TGTGCCAGCAGCCTGGGACTAGGATCCGGGGAGCTGTTTTTT
D: TRBD2
size: NA
J: TRBJ2-2
V: TRBV2

CDR3: CASSLAGGTLGNTIYF
DNA: TGTGCCAGCAGCTTAGCTGGCGGGACCCTCGGAAACACCATATATTTT
D: NA
size: once
J: TRBJ1-3
V: TRBV7-6